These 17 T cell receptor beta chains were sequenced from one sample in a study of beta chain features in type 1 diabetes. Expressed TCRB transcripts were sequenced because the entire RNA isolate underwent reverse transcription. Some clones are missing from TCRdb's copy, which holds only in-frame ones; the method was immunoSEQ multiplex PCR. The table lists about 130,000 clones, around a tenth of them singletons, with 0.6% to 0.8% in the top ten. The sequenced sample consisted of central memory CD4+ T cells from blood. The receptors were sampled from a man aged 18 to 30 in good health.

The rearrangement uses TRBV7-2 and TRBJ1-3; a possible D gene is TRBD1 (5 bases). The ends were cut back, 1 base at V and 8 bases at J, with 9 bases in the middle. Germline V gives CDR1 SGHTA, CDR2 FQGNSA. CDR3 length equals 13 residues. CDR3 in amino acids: CASSLVGGDTIYF. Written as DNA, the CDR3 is TGTGCCAGCAGCTTAGTGGGGGGGGACACCATATATTTT.

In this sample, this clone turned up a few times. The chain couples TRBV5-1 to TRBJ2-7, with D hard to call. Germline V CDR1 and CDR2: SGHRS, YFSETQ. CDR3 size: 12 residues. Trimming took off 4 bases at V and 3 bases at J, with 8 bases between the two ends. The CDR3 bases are TGCGCCAGCAGCACGCCCAGCTACGAGCAGTACTTC. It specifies CASSTPSYEQYF. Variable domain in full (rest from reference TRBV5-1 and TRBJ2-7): KAGVTQTPRYLIKTRGQQVTLSCSPISGHRSVSWYQQTPGQGLQFLFEYFSETQRNKGNFPGRFSGRQFSNSRSEMNVSTLELGDSALYLCASSTPSYEQYFGPGTRLTVT.

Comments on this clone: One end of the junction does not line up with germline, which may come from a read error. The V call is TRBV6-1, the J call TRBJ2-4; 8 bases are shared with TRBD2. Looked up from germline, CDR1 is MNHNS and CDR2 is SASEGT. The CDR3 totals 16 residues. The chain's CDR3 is CASREASGLAKNIQYF. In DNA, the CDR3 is TGTGCCAGCAGGGAAGCTAGCGGGCTAGCCAAAAACATTCAGTACTTC.

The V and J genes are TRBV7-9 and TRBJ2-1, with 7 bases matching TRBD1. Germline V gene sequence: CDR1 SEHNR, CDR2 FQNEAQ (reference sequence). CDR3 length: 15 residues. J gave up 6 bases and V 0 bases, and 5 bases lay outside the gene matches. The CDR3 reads CASSLARGRSNEQFF. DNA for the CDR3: TGTGCCAGCAGCTTAGCGAGGGGGCGGTCCAATGAGCAGTTCTTC.

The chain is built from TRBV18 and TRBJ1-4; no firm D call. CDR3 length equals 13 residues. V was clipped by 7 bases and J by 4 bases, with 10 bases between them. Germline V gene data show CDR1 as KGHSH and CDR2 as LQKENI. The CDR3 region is CASCRELNEKLFF. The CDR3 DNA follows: TGTGCCAGCTGCCGGGAGCTTAATGAAAAACTGTTTTTT. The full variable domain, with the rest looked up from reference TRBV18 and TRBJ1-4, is NAGVMQNPRHLVRRRGQEARLRCSPMKGHSHVYWYRQLPEEGLKFMVYLQKENIIDESGMPKERFSAEFPKEGPSILRIQQVVRGDSAAYFCASCRELNEKLFFGSGTQLSVL.

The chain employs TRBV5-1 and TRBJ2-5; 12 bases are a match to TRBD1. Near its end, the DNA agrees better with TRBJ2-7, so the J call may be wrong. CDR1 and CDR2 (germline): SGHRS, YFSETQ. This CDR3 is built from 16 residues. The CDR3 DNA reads TGCGCCAGCAGCCGCCAACCGGGACAGGGGGCTGACGAGCAGTACTTC. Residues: CASSRQPGQGADEQYF.

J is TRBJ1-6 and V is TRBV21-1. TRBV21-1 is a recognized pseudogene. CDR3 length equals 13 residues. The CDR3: CASSKKTGGSLHF. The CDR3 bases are TGTGCCAGCAGCAAAAAAACCGGGGGATCCCTCCACTTT.

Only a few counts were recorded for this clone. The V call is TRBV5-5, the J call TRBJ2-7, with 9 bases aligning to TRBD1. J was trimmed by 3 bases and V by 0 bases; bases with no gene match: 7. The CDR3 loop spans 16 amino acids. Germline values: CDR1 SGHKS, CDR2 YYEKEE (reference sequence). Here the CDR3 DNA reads TGTGCCAGCAGCTTGGGGGACCCGGGACAGGGCTACGAGCAGTACTTC. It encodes CASSLGDPGQGYEQYF.

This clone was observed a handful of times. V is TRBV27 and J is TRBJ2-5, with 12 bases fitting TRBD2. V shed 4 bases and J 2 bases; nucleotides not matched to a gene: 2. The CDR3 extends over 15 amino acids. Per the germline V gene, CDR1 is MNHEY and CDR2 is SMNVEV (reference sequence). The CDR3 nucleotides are TGTGCCAGCAGTTCACTAGCGGGGGGACAAGAGACCCAGTACTTC. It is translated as CASSSLAGGQETQYF.

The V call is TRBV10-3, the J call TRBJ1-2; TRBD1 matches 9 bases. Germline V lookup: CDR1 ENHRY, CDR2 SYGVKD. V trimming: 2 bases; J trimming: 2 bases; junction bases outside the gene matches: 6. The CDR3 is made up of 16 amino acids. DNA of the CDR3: TGTGCCATCAGTGAGCGAAAACAGGGGGCAAACTATGGCTACACCTTC. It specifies CAISERKQGANYGYTF.

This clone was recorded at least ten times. The DNA of the CDR3 is TGTGCCACAGGGCAGGGAGGGTCTAACGAGCAGTTCTTC. Translated: CATGQGGSNEQFF. The rearrangement joins TRBV28 to TRBJ2-1; TRBD2 matches at 7 bases. This CDR3 has 13 amino acids. Losses at the gene ends were 10 bases for V and 10 bases for J; bases not matched to a gene: 13. Germline V gene lookup returns CDR1 MDHEN and CDR2 SYDVKM. The whole variable domain, remainder taken from reference TRBV28 and TRBJ2-1, is DVKVTQSSRYLVKRTGEKVFLECVQDMDHENMFWYRQDPGLGLRLIYFSYDVKMKEKGDIPEGYSVSREKKERFSLILESASTNQTSMYLCATGQGGSNEQFFGPGTRLTVL.

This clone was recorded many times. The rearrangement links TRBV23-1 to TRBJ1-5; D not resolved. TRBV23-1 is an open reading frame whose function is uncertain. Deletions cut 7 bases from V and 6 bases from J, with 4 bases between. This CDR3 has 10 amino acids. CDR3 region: CASTVQPQHF. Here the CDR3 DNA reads TGCGCCAGCACTGTTCAGCCCCAGCATTTT.

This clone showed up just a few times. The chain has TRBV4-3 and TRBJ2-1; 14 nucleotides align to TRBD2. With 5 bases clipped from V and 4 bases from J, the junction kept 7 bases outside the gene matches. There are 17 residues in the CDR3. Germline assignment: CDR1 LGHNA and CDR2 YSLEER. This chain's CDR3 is CASSARTSGGQYNEQFF. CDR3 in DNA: TGCGCCAGCAGCGCCCGGACTAGCGGGGGGCAGTACAATGAGCAGTTCTTC.

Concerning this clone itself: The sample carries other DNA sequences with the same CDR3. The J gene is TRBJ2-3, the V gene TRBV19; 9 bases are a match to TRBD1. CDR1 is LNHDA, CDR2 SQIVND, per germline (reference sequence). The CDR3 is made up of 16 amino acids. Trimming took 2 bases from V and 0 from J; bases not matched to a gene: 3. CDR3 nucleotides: TGTGCCAGTAGTATAAGGGGGACAGGGAGCACAGATACGCAGTATTTT. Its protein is CASSIRGTGSTDTQYF.

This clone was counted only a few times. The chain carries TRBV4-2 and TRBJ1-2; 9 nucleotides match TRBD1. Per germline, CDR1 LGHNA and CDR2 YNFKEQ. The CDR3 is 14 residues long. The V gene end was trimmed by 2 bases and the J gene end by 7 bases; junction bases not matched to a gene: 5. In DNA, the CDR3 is TGTGCCAGCAGCCAAAAACAGGGGGCGGGTGGCTACACCTTC. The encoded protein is CASSQKQGAGGYTF.

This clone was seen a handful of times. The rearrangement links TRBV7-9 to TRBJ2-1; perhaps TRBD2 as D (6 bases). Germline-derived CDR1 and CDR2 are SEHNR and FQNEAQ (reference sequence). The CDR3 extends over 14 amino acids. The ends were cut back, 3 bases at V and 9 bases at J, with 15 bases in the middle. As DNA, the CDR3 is TGTGCCAGCAGCTTTCCCGGAGGGGTCGTTGAGCAGTTCTTC. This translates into CASSFPGGVVEQFF. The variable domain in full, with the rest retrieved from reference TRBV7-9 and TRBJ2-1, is DTGVSQNPRHKITKRGQNVTFRCDPISEHNRLYWYRQTLGQGPEFLTYFQNEAQLEKSRLLSDRFSAERPKGSFSTLEIQRTEQGDSAMYLCASSFPGGVVEQFFGPGTRLTVL.

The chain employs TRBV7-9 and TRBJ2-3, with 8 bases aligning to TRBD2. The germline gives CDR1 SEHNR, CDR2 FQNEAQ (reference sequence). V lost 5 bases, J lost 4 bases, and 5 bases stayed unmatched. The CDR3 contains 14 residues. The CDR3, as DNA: TGTGCCAGCAGCGCGGGACTAGGGGCAGATACGCAGTATTTT. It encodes CASSAGLGADTQYF.